Included here is one T cell receptor (beta chain) sequence, with context. The time point: patch test 1, 2 weeks after DPC sensitization. Regarding treatment: therapeutic diphenylcyclopropenone sensitization with weekly scalp DPC. This sample stems from a study of human T cells and chemical hapten exposure. The library tagged individual cDNA molecules with unique molecular identifiers. TCRdb redid the calling of the RACE reads with MiXCR, one entry per CDR3 protein. The repertoire holds roughly 200,000 distinct CDR3 sequences, with about 22% as singletons. The CDR3 runs to 12 residues. V lost 6 bases to trimming and J lost 5 bases, with 13 bases between them. The germline V gene has CDR1 SQVTM and CDR2 ANQGSEA.

This chain uses TRBV29-1 with TRBJ1-1; D ambiguous. The source was whole blood, collected in connection with sensitization to the hapten diphenylcyclopropenone (DPC). This clonotype originated in a woman in her forties or fifties with alopecia areata. Some clones in this sample may be carry-over from other donors' samples. The CDR3 here is CSVGRAETEAFF. The CDR3 nucleotides are TGCAGCGTAGGTAGGGCCGAGACTGAAGCTTTCTTT.